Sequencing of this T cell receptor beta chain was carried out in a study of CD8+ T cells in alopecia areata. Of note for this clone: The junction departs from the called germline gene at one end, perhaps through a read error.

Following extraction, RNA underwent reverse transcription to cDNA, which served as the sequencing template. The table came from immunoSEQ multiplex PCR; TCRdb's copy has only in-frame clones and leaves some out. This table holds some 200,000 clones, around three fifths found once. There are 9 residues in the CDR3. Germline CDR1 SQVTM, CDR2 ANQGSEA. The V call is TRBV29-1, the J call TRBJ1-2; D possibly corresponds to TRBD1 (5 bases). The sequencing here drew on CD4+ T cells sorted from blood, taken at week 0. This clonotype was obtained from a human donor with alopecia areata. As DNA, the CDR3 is TGCAGCGTTGAAGGGGGGATGGAGTTC. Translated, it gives CSVEGGMEF.